A selection of T cell receptor beta chains follows, all from one sample in a study of beta chain features in type 1 diabetes. TCRdb keeps only in-frame clones here, not all; method: immunoSEQ multiplex PCR. The data hold about 650,000 clones, with under 15% observed a single time. Specimen: naive CD4+ T cells from blood. These receptors came from a man aged 30-40 years with type 1 diabetes. The CDR3 runs from the conserved cysteine through the conserved F or W. The D gene is left open where the match is weak. Rows give clone size only sometimes, using once, few, many, or a class for an expanded clone.

clone_size,j_call,d_call,v_call,cdr3_aa,cdr3_nt
.,TRBJ2-7,.,TRBV7-9,CASSLLEDF,TGTGCCAGCAGCTTACTGGAGGACTTC
.,TRBJ1-2,.,TRBV4-2,CASSQESGAKGYTF,TGTGCCAGCAGCCAAGAATCAGGGGCGAAGGGCTACACCTTC
few,TRBJ1-5,.,TRBV30,CACERGNQPQHF,TGTGCCTGCGAAAGGGGCAATCAGCCCCAGCATTTT
.,TRBJ1-4,TRBD1,TRBV2,CASSLDRGQGEKLFF,TGTGCCAGCAGCCTCGACAGGGGGCAGGGTGAAAAACTGTTTTTT
few,TRBJ2-7,.,TRBV7-2,CASSRPRGFYEQYF,TGTGCCAGCAGCAGACCTCGGGGGTTCTACGAGCAGTACTTC
.,TRBJ1-2,.,TRBV7-9,CASSFTGVNYGYTF,TGTGCCAGCAGCTTTACAGGAGTTAACTATGGCTACACCTTC
.,TRBJ2-7,.,TRBV6-5,CASSYSLGGSYEQYF,TGTGCCAGCAGTTACTCCTTGGGCGGTTCCTACGAGCAGTACTTC
.,TRBJ1-2,.,TRBV2,CASNKDTNYGYTF,TGTGCCAGCAATAAAGATACTAACTATGGCTACACCTTC
few,TRBJ1-4,TRBD1,TRBV28,CASSSPGQGAEKLFF,TGTGCCAGCAGTTCGCCGGGACAGGGCGCTGAAAAACTGTTTTTT
few,TRBJ2-7,.,TRBV6-5,CASSIGLGRPYEQYF,TGTGCCAGCAGCATCGGGTTGGGACGGCCGTATGAGCAGTACTTC
few,TRBJ2-1,.,TRBV29-1,CSVDVVGGNEQFF,TGCAGCGTTGACGTAGTAGGAGGCAATGAGCAGTTCTTC
few,TRBJ2-3,TRBD2,TRBV9,CASSVGDLAGGSTDTQYF,TGTGCCAGCAGCGTAGGTGATCTAGCGGGGGGTAGCACAGATACGCAGTATTTT
few,TRBJ2-7,.,TRBV11-1,CASSLNPQGTEQYF,TGTGCCAGCAGCCTCAATCCGCAGGGGACCGAGCAGTACTTC
few,TRBJ1-2,.,TRBV5-4,CASAQGGGYGYTF,TGTGCCAGCGCCCAAGGGGGGGGTTATGGCTACACCTTC
few,TRBJ2-7,.,TRBV5-6,CASSLRAGRLEQYF,TGTGCCAGCAGCTTGAGGGCAGGGCGACTGGAGCAGTACTTC
few,TRBJ2-5,.,TRBV27,CASRPSGWEETQYF,TGTGCCAGCAGACCATCTGGGTGGGAAGAGACCCAGTACTTC
few,TRBJ2-5,TRBD1,TRBV29-1,CSAGDRGQETQYF,TGCAGCGCGGGGGACAGGGGTCAAGAGACCCAGTACTTC
few,TRBJ1-2,TRBD1,TRBV29-1,CSVSGQGDGYTF,TGCAGCGTCAGTGGACAGGGAGATGGCTACACCTTC
few,TRBJ1-6,.,TRBV9,CASSVDPGVNSPLHF,TGTGCCAGCAGCGTAGATCCAGGGGTCAATTCACCCCTCCACTTT
few,TRBJ2-7,TRBD1,TRBV6-5,CASRTGRGYEQYF,TGTGCCAGCAGGACAGGGAGAGGGTACGAGCAGTACTTC
few,TRBJ2-2,.,TRBV5-4,CASSIPNTGELFF,TGTGCCAGCAGCATCCCGAACACCGGGGAGCTGTTTTTT
.,TRBJ1-5,.,TRBV15,CATSRVDNQPQHF,TGTGCCACCAGCAGAGTGGACAATCAGCCCCAGCATTTT
.,TRBJ1-2,.,TRBV4-3,CASSQGVGGTHNYGYTF,TGCGCCAGCAGCCAAGGAGTAGGGGGGACACATAACTATGGCTACACCTTC
few,TRBJ2-1,TRBD1,TRBV9,CASSVQMGQGMWNEQFF,TGTGCCAGCAGCGTCCAAATGGGACAGGGCATGTGGAATGAGCAGTTCTTC
.,TRBJ1-5,.,TRBV7-6,CASSLGTVNQPQHF,TGTGCCAGCAGCTTAGGGACAGTCAATCAGCCCCAGCATTTT
few,TRBJ1-6,.,TRBV2,CASTYYSSLNSPLHF,TGTGCCAGCACATACTACAGTAGTCTTAATTCACCCCTCCACTTT
few,TRBJ1-1,.,TRBV7-3,CASSLEFMNTEAFF,TGTGCCAGCAGCTTGGAATTCATGAACACTGAAGCTTTCTTT
.,TRBJ1-2,.,TRBV25-1,CASSVQGSYYGYTF,TGTGCCAGCAGTGTACAGGGATCGTACTATGGCTACACCTTC
few,TRBJ1-6,.,TRBV7-9,CASTRGRGNSPLHF,TGTGCCAGCACCCGAGGGAGGGGTAATTCACCCCTCCACTTT
.,TRBJ2-5,TRBD2,TRBV30,CAWSITGGSETQYF,TGTGCCTGGAGCATCACGGGGGGATCGGAGACCCAGTACTTC
.,TRBJ2-4,.,TRBV6-5,CASSQDRNIQYF,TGTGCCAGCAGTCAAGACAGAAACATTCAGTACTTC
few,TRBJ2-1,.,TRBV7-2,CASSWPGTEQFF,TGTGCCAGCAGCTGGCCAGGGACCGAGCAGTTCTTC
.,TRBJ2-7,.,TRBV6-5,CASRGHPYEQYF,TGTGCCAGTAGGGGACATCCCTACGAGCAGTACTTC
few,TRBJ1-2,.,TRBV18,CASSIAGTSNYGYTF,TGTGCCAGCTCGATAGCAGGGACCTCTAACTATGGCTACACCTTC
.,TRBJ1-1,.,TRBV7-3,CASSLRENTEAFF,TGTGCCAGCAGCTTAAGGGAGAACACTGAAGCTTTCTTT
.,TRBJ1-5,.,TRBV29-1,CSVAGSNQPQHF,TGCAGCGTTGCAGGTAGCAATCAGCCCCAGCATTTT
few,TRBJ1-5,.,TRBV10-3,CAISGGWTDSNQPQHF,TGTGCCATCAGTGGAGGGTGGACGGATAGCAATCAGCCCCAGCATTTT
few,TRBJ2-1,.,TRBV5-1,CASSLTPDPNEQFF,TGCGCCAGCAGCTTGACACCCGATCCCAATGAGCAGTTCTTC
few,TRBJ2-1,.,TRBV27,CASSFLLGGGIIEQFF,TGTGCCAGCAGTTTTTTACTAGGAGGGGGCATCATTGAGCAGTTCTTC
many,TRBJ2-1,.,TRBV25-1,CAAGNYNEQFF,TGTGCCGCAGGGAATTACAATGAGCAGTTCTTC
few,TRBJ1-5,TRBD1,TRBV7-2,CASSLVTGGLGQPQHF,TGTGCCAGCAGCCTCGTCACAGGGGGCTTAGGTCAGCCCCAGCATTTT
.,TRBJ1-5,.,TRBV15,CATSRRIGTAHQPQHF,TGTGCCACCAGCAGAAGAATCGGGACCGCGCATCAGCCCCAGCATTTT
few,TRBJ2-2,TRBD2,TRBV7-2,CASSSAHSGGHRELFF,TGTGCCAGCAGCTCGGCCCATAGCGGGGGGCACCGGGAGCTGTTTTTT
few,TRBJ2-7,.,TRBV9,CASSVDPDAYEQYF,TGTGCCAGCAGCGTCGACCCCGACGCGTACGAGCAGTACTTC
few,TRBJ2-7,.,TRBV7-2,CASSLGTDKEQYF,TGTGCCAGCAGCTTAGGGACGGACAAGGAGCAGTACTTC